This TCR beta chain emerged from a study of T cells after yellow fever vaccination (dated by TCRdb to the late 2010s). Context from the whole study: The SMART-Seq v4 Ultra Low Input RNA kit was used to prepare libraries from fractions with low cell numbers. To follow T-cell clones before and after primary and booster YFV17D yellow fever vaccination, bulk TCR alpha and beta repertoires were sequenced over time. Blood was drawn at multiple timepoints before and after primary and secondary immunization, with bulk PBMC replicates and cell subsets isolated. Two healthy male donors, one aged 18 to 30 and one aged 30 to 40 years, were included in the cohort.

Study-level results and caveats: A small fraction of clonotypes appeared in both the CD4 and CD8 compartments, likely as a result of convergent recombination. Because abundant contaminating clonotypes from the bulk population could be contained in FACS-sorted repertoires, computational filtering was required. Only a couple of donors were included in the study, so the extent to which the findings can be generalized is limited. The secondary T-cell response was weaker than the primary response but faster, peaking on day 5 instead of day 15. Most clones expanded after primary vaccination were re-detected after the booster (just under 97% of CD4 and around 88% of CD8), suggesting broad memory maintenance.

TCRdb shows the sequencer as Illumina NovaSeq 6000. Synthesis of TCR cDNA relied on 5'RACE template switching, a step that introduced a universal primer site along with unique molecular identifiers. Priming for cDNA synthesis came from both the TCR alpha and TCR beta constant segments. Library amplification used two PCR steps, and the second PCR step added sample barcodes and sequencing adapters. Sequencing of libraries was performed on Illumina HiSeq 2500 (2x100 bp) or NovaSeq (2x150 bp). Concerning the study's data processing: MIGEC was used to demultiplex reads and collapse the reads into UMI consensus sequences, and MiXCR was used for V(D)J alignment. Using edgeR on replicate PBMC samples, clonotypes were called vaccine-responding if FDR was below 0.01 and the log2 fold change was above 5 up to day 15. Each bulk clonotype received a CD4 or CD8 identity based on whether the sequenced CD4 or CD8 repertoire contained that clonotype at higher abundance. The public reads were run again by TCRdb, first through fastp at Q25 and then through MiXCR, and only productive beta chains were kept. Records with the same CDR3 protein are collapsed into one entry carrying the most frequent genes and DNA. TCRdb, not the original authors, processed these V and J calls. The sample table records fewer than 450,000 distinct CDR3 sequences; around 3.9% of these occur just once. Approximately 25% of the sample belongs to the ten largest clones.

This clonotype came up a few times. Its specific antigen is unknown. One base away there is no much larger clone; base qualities are not given. From the germline V gene, CDR1 is MNHEY and CDR2 is SVGEGT. The CDR3 runs 14 residues from the cysteine to the phenylalanine. Left in the record is the CDR3 DNA by itself, 42 bases read in frame from the first base. V gives up 2 bases and J gives up 0 bases, and the segment between their germline ends measures 6 bases. Interpreted using the paper, the treatment or condition label stands for: live attenuated yellow fever vaccine strain. At every blood-draw timepoint, two biological replicates of bulk PBMCs were collected. PBMCs were isolated from peripheral blood using a standard Ficoll-Paque protocol. TriZol was used to extract RNA from bulk PBMCs, CD4 and CD8 fractions, and dextramer-positive and dextramer-negative fractions.

This clonotype was sampled from a man younger than 35 who received the YFV17D yellow fever vaccine. Recombination joined TRBV6-2 or TRBV6-3 with TRBJ2-3, with the identity of the D gene unclear. Here the sequenced sample was PBMCs, taken 5 days after the yellow fever booster vaccination. The DNA sequence is given as TGTGCCAGCAGTTACCAGGCTAGCACAGATACGCAGTATTTT. Its translation is CASSYQASTDTQYF.